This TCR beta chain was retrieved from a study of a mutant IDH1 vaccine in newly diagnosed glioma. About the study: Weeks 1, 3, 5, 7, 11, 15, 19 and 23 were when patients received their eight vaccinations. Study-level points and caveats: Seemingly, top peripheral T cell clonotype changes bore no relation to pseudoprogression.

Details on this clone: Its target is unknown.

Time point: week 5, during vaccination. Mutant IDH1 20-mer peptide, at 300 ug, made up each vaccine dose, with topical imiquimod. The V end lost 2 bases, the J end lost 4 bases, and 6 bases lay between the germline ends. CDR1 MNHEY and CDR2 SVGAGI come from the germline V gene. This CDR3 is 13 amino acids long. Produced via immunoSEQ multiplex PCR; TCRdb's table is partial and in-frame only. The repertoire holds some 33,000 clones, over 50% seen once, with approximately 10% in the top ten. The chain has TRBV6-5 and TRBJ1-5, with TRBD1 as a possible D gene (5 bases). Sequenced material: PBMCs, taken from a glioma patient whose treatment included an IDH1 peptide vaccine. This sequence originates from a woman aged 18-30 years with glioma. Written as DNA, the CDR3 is TGTGCCAGCAGTTACGGGGGTAATCAGCCCCAGCATTTT. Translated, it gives CASSYGGNQPQHF.